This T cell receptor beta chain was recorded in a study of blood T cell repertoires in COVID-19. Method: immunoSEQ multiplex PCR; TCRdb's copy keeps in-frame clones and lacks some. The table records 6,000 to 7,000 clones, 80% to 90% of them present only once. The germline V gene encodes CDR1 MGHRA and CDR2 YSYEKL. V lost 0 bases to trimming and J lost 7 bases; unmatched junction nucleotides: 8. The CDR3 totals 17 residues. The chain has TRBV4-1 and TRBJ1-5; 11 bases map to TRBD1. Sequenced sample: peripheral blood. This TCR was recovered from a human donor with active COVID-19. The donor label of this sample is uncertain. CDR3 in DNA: TGCGCCAGCAGCCAAGATCTTTCAGGGACAGGGGGGCAGCCCCAGCATTTT. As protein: CASSQDLSGTGGQPQHF.